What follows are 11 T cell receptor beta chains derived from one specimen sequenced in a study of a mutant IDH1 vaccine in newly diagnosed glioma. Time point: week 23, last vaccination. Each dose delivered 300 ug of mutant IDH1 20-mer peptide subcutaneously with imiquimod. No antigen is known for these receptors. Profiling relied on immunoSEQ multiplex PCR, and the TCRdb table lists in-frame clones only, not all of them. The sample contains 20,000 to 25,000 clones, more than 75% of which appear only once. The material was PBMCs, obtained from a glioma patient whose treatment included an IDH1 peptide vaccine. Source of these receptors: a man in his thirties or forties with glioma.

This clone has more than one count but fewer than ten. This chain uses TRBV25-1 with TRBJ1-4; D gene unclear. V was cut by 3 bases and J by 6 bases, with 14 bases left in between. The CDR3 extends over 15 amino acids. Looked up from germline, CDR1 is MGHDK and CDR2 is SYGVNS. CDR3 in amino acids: CASSEQHPRYEKLFF. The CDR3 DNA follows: TGTGCCAGCAGTGAGCAACACCCTCGTTATGAAAAACTGTTTTTT.

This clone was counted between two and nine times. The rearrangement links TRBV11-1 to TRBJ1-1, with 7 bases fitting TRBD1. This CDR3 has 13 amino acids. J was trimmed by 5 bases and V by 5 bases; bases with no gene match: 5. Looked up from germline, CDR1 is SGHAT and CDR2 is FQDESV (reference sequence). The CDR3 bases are TGTGCCAGCAGCCTTACAGGGGATACTGAAGCTTTCTTT. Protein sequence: CASSLTGDTEAFF.

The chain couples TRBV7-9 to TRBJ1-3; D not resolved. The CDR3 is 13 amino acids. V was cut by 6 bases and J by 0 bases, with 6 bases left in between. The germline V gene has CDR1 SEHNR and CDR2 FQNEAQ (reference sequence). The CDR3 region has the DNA TGTGCCAGCAGATACAGCTCTGGAAACACCATATATTTT. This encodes CASRYSSGNTIYF.

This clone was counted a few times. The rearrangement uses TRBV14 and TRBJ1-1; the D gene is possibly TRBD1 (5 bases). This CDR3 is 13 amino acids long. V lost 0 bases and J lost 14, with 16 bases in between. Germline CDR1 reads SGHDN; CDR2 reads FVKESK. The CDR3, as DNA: TGTGCCAGCAGCCAAGATAGGCACAGGTGGGGCTTCTTT. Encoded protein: CASSQDRHRWGFF.

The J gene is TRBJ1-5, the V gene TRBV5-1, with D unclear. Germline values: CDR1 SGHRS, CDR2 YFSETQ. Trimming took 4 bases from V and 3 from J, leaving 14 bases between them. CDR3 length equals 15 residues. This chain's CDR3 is CASSQFPGPNQPQHF. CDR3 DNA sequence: TGCGCCAGCAGCCAATTTCCGGGCCCCAATCAGCCCCAGCATTTT.

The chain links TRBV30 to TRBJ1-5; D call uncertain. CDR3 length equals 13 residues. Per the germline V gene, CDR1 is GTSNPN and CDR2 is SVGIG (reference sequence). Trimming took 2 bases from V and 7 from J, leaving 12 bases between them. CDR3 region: CAWSQSHGQPQHF. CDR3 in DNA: TGTGCCTGGAGTCAGTCTCACGGCCAGCCCCAGCATTTT.

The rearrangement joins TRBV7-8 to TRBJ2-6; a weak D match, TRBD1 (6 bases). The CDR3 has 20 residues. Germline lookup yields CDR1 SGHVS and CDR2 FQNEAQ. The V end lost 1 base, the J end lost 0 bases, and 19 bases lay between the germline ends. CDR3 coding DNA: TGTGCCAGCAGCTTAGAGGCGTTTGGGGGCCTCCACTCTGGGGCCAACGTCCTGACTTTC. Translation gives CASSLEAFGGLHSGANVLTF.

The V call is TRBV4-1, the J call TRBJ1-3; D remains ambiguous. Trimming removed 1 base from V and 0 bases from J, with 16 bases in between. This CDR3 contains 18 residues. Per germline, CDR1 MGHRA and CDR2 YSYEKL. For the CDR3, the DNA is TGCGCCAGCAGCCAAGTTTGGATTAGGAAAAGCTCTGGAAACACCATATATTTT. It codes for CASSQVWIRKSSGNTIYF.

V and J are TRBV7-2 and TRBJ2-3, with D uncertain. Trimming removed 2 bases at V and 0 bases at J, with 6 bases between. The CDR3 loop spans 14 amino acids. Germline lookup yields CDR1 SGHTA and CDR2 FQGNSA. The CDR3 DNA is TGTGCCAGCAGCTTAACCAGTAGCACAGATACGCAGTATTTT. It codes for CASSLTSSTDTQYF. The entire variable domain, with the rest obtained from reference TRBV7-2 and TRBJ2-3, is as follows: GAGVSQSPSNKVTEKGKDVELRCDPISGHTALYWYRQSLGQGLEFLIYFQGNSAPDKSGLPSDRFSAERTGGSVSTLTIQRTQQEDSAVYLCASSLTSSTDTQYFGPGTRLTVL.

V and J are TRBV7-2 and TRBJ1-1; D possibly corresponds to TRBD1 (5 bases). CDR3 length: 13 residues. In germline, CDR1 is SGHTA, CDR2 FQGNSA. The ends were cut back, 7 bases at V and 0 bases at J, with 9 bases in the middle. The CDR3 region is CASNRQMNTEAFF. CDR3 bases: TGTGCCAGCAACCGACAGATGAACACTGAAGCTTTCTTT.

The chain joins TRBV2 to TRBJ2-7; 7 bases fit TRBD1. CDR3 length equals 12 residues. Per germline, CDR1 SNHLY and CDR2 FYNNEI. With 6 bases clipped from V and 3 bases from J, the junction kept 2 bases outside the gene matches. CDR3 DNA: TGTGCCAGCAGGGACAGGTTCTACGAGCAGTACTTC. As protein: CASRDRFYEQYF.